The 21 T cell receptor beta chains reported below all come from one sample, sequenced in a study of T cell repertoires in ileal Crohn's disease. TCRdb keeps only in-frame clones here, not all; method: immunoSEQ multiplex PCR. The sample holds 2,000 to 3,000 clones, less than 95% seen once. The sequenced sample was ileal tissue. The receptors come from an adult with Crohn's disease.

The V gene is TRBV11-2, the J gene TRBJ1-3; D ambiguous. The CDR3 loop spans 16 amino acids. Germline V gives CDR1 SGHAT, CDR2 FQNNGV. Trimming removed 5 bases at V and 3 bases at J, with 17 bases between. Here the CDR3 DNA reads TGTGCCAGCAGCCCCCCTCGGACTGGAATTGGAAACACCATATATTTT. Translating gives CASSPPRTGIGNTIYF.

This clone was recorded only once. This chain connects TRBV30 to TRBJ2-5; 7 nucleotides align to TRBD2. This CDR3 spans 15 amino acids. The germline V gene has CDR1 GTSNPN and CDR2 SVGIG (reference sequence). V lost 4 bases to trimming and J lost 1 base; unmatched junction nucleotides: 9. CDR3 residues: CAWNRGRGPQETQYF. For the CDR3, the DNA is TGTGCCTGGAATCGTGGGAGGGGTCCCCAAGAGACCCAGTACTTC.

The chain is built from TRBV19 and TRBJ2-2, with D uncertain. V was pared by 10 bases and J by 7 bases, with 28 bases between. Germline assignment: CDR1 LNHDA and CDR2 SQIVND (reference sequence). The CDR3 covers 17 residues. The CDR3 DNA reads TGTGCCACATCCCCCCACCCAGTTATACGGGTTAGCGGGGAGCTGTTTTTT. Amino acids: CATSPHPVIRVSGELFF.

This chain joins TRBV15 and TRBJ2-3; 9 bases map to TRBD1. Germline values: CDR1 LNHNV, CDR2 YYDKDF (reference sequence). The length of the CDR3 is 16 residues. V lost 0 bases, J lost 1 base, and 2 bases stayed unmatched. The CDR3 loop reads CATSRDRTGGTDTQYF. Written as DNA, the CDR3 is TGTGCCACCAGCAGAGATCGGACAGGGGGCACAGATACGCAGTATTTT.

CDR3 DNA: TGTGCCAGCTCACCTGGGACTAGAGAGACCCAGTACTTC. This translates into CASSPGTRETQYF. The chain has TRBV18 and TRBJ2-5; 8 positions match TRBD2. Germline V gene data show CDR1 as KGHSH and CDR2 as LQKENI. This CDR3 has 13 amino acids. With 3 bases clipped from V and 4 bases from J, the junction kept 1 base outside the gene matches.

This CDR3 reads CSVMGQGYEQYF. The CDR3 region has the DNA TGCAGCGTTATGGGACAGGGGTACGAGCAGTACTTC. The rearrangement links TRBV29-1 to TRBJ2-7; 10 bases fit TRBD1. CDR1 and CDR2 (germline): SQVTM, ANQGSEA. This CDR3 has 12 residues. V lost 5 bases and J lost 4; bases outside the gene matches: 2.

The chain recombines TRBV9 with TRBJ1-1; 7 nucleotides align to TRBD1. Germline V gene sequence: CDR1 SGDLS, CDR2 YYNGEE. The length of the CDR3 is 15 residues. Trimming removed 1 base from V and 0 bases from J; junction bases left unmatched: 3. In DNA form, the CDR3 reads TGTGCCAGCAGCGTACAGGGGGGATTGAACACTGAAGCTTTCTTT. Protein product: CASSVQGGLNTEAFF. The complete variable domain, with remaining parts taken from reference TRBV9 and TRBJ1-1, reads DSGVTQTPKHLITATGQRVTLRCSPRSGDLSVYWYQQSLDQGLQFLIQYYNGEERAKGNILERFSAQQFPDLHSELNLSSLELGDSALYFCASSVQGGLNTEAFFGQGTRLTVV.

This rearrangement joins TRBV9 to TRBJ2-3, with 9 bases fitting TRBD2. V shed 0 bases and J 6 bases; nucleotides not matched to a gene: 17. The CDR3 length is 19 residues. Looked up from germline, CDR1 is SGDLS and CDR2 is YYNGEE. Here the CDR3 reads CASSVVDRPGRGGQDTQYF. The DNA of the CDR3 is TGTGCCAGCAGCGTAGTAGATCGCCCGGGGCGGGGGGGCCAGGATACGCAGTATTTT.

This clone was seen once. The chain uses TRBV29-1 and TRBJ2-3; 8 bases fit TRBD1. Per germline, CDR1 SQVTM and CDR2 ANQGSEA. The V segment lost 7 bases and the J segment 3 bases; nucleotides outside the gene matches: 6. The CDR3 has 13 residues. As DNA, the CDR3 is TGCAGCGACCTTAGACAGGGGACAGATACGCAGTATTTT. This sequence encodes CSDLRQGTDTQYF.

V gene TRBV6-1 combines with J gene TRBJ1-6; D is unclear. The CDR3 totals 13 residues. V was pared by 7 bases and J by 7 bases, with 11 bases between. Germline CDR1 MNHNS, CDR2 SASEGT. The CDR3 coding sequence is TGTGCCAGCAAAAGCAGACAAAATTCACCCCTCCACTTT. Its protein is CASKSRQNSPLHF.

V and J are TRBV10-3 and TRBJ2-2, with D possibly TRBD1 on 6 matching bases. The CDR3 extends over 14 amino acids. Trimming left V 3 bases short and J 1 base short, with 6 bases between. CDR1 and CDR2 from the germline V gene are ENHRY and SYGVKD. The CDR3 spells CAISEQGNTGELFF. CDR3 nucleotides: TGTGCCATCAGTGAACAGGGGAACACCGGGGAGCTGTTTTTT.

This clone appeared a single time. The CDR3: CASSYSNRMGNTIYF. The CDR3 bases are TGTGCCAGCAGTTACTCGAACAGGATGGGAAACACCATATATTTT. The rearrangement joins TRBV6-5 to TRBJ1-3; weak D call: TRBD1 (5 bases). V lost 0 bases and J lost 4, with 10 bases in between. The CDR3 has 15 residues. Germline CDR1 and CDR2: MNHEY and SVGAGI.

V gene TRBV4-1 combines with J gene TRBJ1-4, with TRBD1 identical over 10 bases. The CDR3 extends over 17 amino acids. Germline V lookup: CDR1 MGHRA, CDR2 YSYEKL. V dropped 3 bases and J dropped 8; count of bases not matched to a gene: 12. Written as DNA, the CDR3 is TGCGCCAGCAGCCACAAACTCGGGACAGGGGTAAGGGAAAAACTGTTTTTT. As protein: CASSHKLGTGVREKLFF.

On this clone: This likely comes from a read error, as the CDR3 has no conserved phenylalanine or tryptophan at its end. The limits of the CDR3 on the DNA are not certain, so only TCRdb's listed CDR3 is given. The rearrangement links TRBV28 to TRBJ1-2. Germline CDR1 MDHEN, CDR2 SYDVKM. The CDR3 sequence runs 14 residues, both termini included. CDR3 in amino acids: CASSPLGSDPSPAV.

This chain connects TRBV7-8 to TRBJ1-2, with 7 positions matching TRBD1. The CDR3 is made up of 16 amino acids. CDR1 and CDR2 from the germline V gene are SGHVS and FQNEAQ. The junction had 14 bases not matched to a gene; V was cut back by 4 bases and J by 6 bases. CDR3 nucleotides: TGTGCCAGCAGCTCCCTAACCGGGACAGTTAATAATGGCTACACCTTC. This codes for CASSSLTGTVNNGYTF.

J is TRBJ1-3 and V is TRBV30; D ambiguous. This CDR3 comprises 16 residues. The germline gives CDR1 GTSNPN, CDR2 SVGIG (reference sequence). V was shortened by 1 base and J by 0 bases, with 13 bases between the two germline ends. In DNA form, the CDR3 reads TGTGCCTGGAGTGGTGGGCTTTTTAACTCTGGAAACACCATATATTTT. It specifies CAWSGGLFNSGNTIYF.

The J gene is TRBJ2-7, the V gene TRBV7-9; 11 bases are a match to TRBD2. CDR1 SEHNR and CDR2 FQNEAQ come from the germline V gene (reference sequence). The J segment lost 7 bases and the V segment lost 0 bases, leaving 8 bases of the junction unmatched. The CDR3 sequence is 16 residues long. The DNA of the CDR3 is TGTGCCAGCAGCTTAGCCGCTAGCGGGGGGCCCCAAGAGCAGTACTTC. Protein sequence: CASSLAASGGPQEQYF.

This chain links TRBV5-1 with TRBJ2-1; tentative D call: TRBD2 (6 bases). The CDR3 loop spans 15 amino acids. Per germline, CDR1 SGHRS and CDR2 YFSETQ. The V gene lost 3 bases and the J gene lost 4 bases, with 14 bases spanning the gap. This chain's CDR3 is CASSSDGSGYNEQFF. The CDR3 DNA is TGCGCCAGCAGCTCGGACGGGAGCGGATACAATGAGCAGTTCTTC.

The chain uses TRBV6-4 and TRBJ2-2; D is perhaps TRBD1 (6 bases). Germline V gives CDR1 MRHNA, CDR2 SNTAGT. The CDR3 is made up of 15 amino acids. Trimming removed 5 bases from V and 0 bases from J, with 10 bases in between. The CDR3 here is CASSLSGANTGELFF. The CDR3 bases are TGTGCCAGCAGTCTCTCAGGGGCGAACACCGGGGAGCTGTTTTTT.

The chain couples TRBV18 to TRBJ2-7, with unresolved D. The CDR3 has 13 residues. V was cut by 4 bases and J by 6 bases, with 13 bases left in between. Germline CDR1 reads KGHSH; CDR2 reads LQKENI. This CDR3 is CASSLLVLSEQYF. DNA of the CDR3: TGTGCCAGCTCACTTTTGGTGCTTAGCGAGCAGTACTTC. Based on the CDR3 plus reference TRBV18 and TRBJ2-7, the full variable domain is NAGVMQNPRHLVRRRGQEARLRCSPMKGHSHVYWYRQLPEEGLKFMVYLQKENIIDESGMPKERFSAEFPKEGPSILRIQQVVRGDSAAYFCASSLLVLSEQYFGPGTRLTVT.

The rearrangement joins TRBV5-1 to TRBJ1-5; 9 nucleotides line up with TRBD1. From germline, CDR1 is SGHRS and CDR2 YFSETQ. Unmatched junction bases numbered 3, after V lost 0 bases and J lost 5 bases. This CDR3 is built from 15 residues. The CDR3 spells CASSLGGQGHQPQHF. The CDR3 nucleotides are TGCGCCAGCAGCTTGGGGGGACAGGGCCATCAGCCCCAGCATTTT. Together with reference TRBV5-1 and TRBJ1-5, the CDR3 gives the full variable domain: KAGVTQTPRYLIKTRGQQVTLSCSPISGHRSVSWYQQTPGQGLQFLFEYFSETQRNKGNFPGRFSGRQFSNSRSEMNVSTLELGDSALYLCASSLGGQGHQPQHFGDGTRLSIL.